The entry that follows covers one T cell receptor (beta chain) sequence. Data came from immunoSEQ multiplex PCR; TCRdb stores just in-frame clones and leaves some out. The sample includes almost 400,000 clones, 75% to 90% seen only once; the top ten take 1.9%. This sample was taken from a study of Ad26.COV2.S vaccination and SARS-CoV-2 variants. The treatment denotes: roughly 19 received Ad26.COV2.S at low or high dose, single or two shots; about 5 received placebo; per-sample allocation not given. Sampling was performed 63 days after the first vaccine or placebo injection. The TCR was taken from a person aged 18-65 years who received the Ad26.COV2.S COVID-19 vaccine or a placebo. The specimen was peripheral blood, collected in a trial of Ad26.COV2.S vaccine versus placebo.

The CDR3 spells CASSLGTGIYGYTF. The CDR3 DNA sequence: TGTGCCAGCAGCTTGGGGACAGGGATCTATGGCTACACCTTC. This sequence joins TRBV5-6 and TRBJ1-2, with 8 bases fitting TRBD1. Trimming removed 0 bases from V and 4 bases from J; junction bases left unmatched: 2. Germline V gene lookup returns CDR1 SGHDT and CDR2 YYEEEE. This CDR3 has 14 residues.